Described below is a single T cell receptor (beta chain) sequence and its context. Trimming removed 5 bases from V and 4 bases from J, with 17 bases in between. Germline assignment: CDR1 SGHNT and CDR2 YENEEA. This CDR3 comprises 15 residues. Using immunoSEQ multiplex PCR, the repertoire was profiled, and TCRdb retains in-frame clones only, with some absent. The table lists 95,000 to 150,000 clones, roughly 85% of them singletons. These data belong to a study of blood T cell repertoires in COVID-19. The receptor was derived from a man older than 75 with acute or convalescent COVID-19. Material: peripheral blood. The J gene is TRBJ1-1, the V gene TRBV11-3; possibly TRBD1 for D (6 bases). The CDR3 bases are TGTGCCAGCAGCACCCGGACAGTGCTTGGCACTGAAGCTTTCTTT. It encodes CASSTRTVLGTEAFF.